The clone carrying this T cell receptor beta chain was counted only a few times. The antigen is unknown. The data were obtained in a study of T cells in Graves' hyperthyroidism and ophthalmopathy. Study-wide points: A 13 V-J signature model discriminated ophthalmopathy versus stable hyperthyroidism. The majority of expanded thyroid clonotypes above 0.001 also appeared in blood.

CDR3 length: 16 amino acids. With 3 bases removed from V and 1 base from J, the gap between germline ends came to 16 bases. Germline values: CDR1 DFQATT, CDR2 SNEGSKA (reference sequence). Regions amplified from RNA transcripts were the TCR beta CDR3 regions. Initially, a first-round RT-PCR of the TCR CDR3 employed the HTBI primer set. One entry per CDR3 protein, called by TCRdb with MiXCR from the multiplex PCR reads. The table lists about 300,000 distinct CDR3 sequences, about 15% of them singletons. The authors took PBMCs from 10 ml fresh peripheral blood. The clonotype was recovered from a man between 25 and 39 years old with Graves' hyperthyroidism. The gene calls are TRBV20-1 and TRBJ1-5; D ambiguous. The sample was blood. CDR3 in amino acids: CSARDGGDISNQPQHF. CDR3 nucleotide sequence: TGCAGTGCTAGGGACGGCGGGGATATCAGCAATCAGCCCCAGCATTTT.